This TCR beta chain originates from a study of long-term antiretroviral therapy in people with HIV. Points from the study as a whole: The study found that diversity rose after ART but stayed below transplant donor controls. At every time point, clones expanded before ART dominated the repertoire. Data on ART adherence, viral resistance or therapy changes were unavailable.

Version v3.0 of the immunoSEQ assay ran at survey level. Researchers set sequencing to target about 35,000-55,000 T-cell genomes per sample. Measured with immunoSEQ multiplex PCR; TCRdb has only the in-frame clones, and not every one. The table has roughly 20,000 clones, roughly 85% seen once; the top ten hold roughly a tenth. Points on this clone: Its antigen remains unknown.

The clonotype comes from a woman aged 40 to 50 with HIV. The sample was unsorted PBMCs, taken 4.1 years after starting antiretroviral therapy.

This chain's CDR3 is CASYTDGELFF. The CDR3, as DNA: TGTGCCAGCTATACTGACGGGGAGCTGTTTTTT. J is TRBJ2-2 and V is TRBV28; D is unclear. Germline V gives CDR1 MDHEN, CDR2 SYDVKM. V was clipped by 8 bases and J by 7 bases, with 8 bases between them. This CDR3 comprises 11 residues.